These 7 T cell receptor beta chains share one sample of origin, sequenced in a study of T cells after somatic rescue of genetic block. The data were produced by immunoSEQ multiplex PCR, yet TCRdb's version contains in-frame clones alone and is incomplete. This table holds some 67,000 clones, roughly 94% found once. The sample taken for sequencing was peripheral blood mononuclear cells (PBMCs). The receptors were sampled from a man aged 35-49 years.

Here the CDR3 DNA reads TGTGCCAGCAGCGACGCCGGGACAGGGGGAAACATTCAGTACTTC. Translating gives CASSDAGTGGNIQYF. The chain has TRBV9 and TRBJ2-4, with TRBD1 identical over 11 bases. The CDR3 has 15 amino acids. V shed 3 bases, J shed 6 bases, and the junction held 5 bases outside the gene matches. The V gene's germline CDR1 is SGDLS and CDR2 YYNGEE.

The chain uses TRBV11-2 and TRBJ1-1, with a weak D call TRBD1 (5 bases). Per germline, CDR1 SGHAT and CDR2 FQNNGV. Trimming cost V 8 bases and J 6 bases, with 22 bases left between them. This CDR3 comprises 15 residues. CDR3 nucleotides: TGTGCCAGCGTCCCTCTTGGGACCTTTGGCGCTGAAGCTTTCTTT. Protein sequence: CASVPLGTFGAEAFF.

V gene TRBV7-8 combines with J gene TRBJ2-1, with 8 bases identical to TRBD2. The CDR3 loop spans 16 amino acids. After removal of 2 bases from V and 3 bases from J, the junction contained 6 bases not matched to a gene. Germline V gives CDR1 SGHVS, CDR2 FQNEAQ. The CDR3 loop is CASSLIPGGDYNEQFF. The CDR3 coding sequence is TGTGCCAGCAGCTTAATTCCGGGAGGGGACTACAATGAGCAGTTCTTC.

V gene TRBV29-1 combines with J gene TRBJ2-3; a possible D gene is TRBD2 (6 bases). Trimming took 7 bases from V and 1 from J, leaving 12 bases between them. There are 13 residues in the CDR3. Germline CDR1 reads SQVTM; CDR2 reads ANQGSEA. The CDR3 nucleotides read TGCAGCGCTACGGGGGTCGGCACAGATACGCAGTATTTT. Translation gives CSATGVGTDTQYF.

This chain connects TRBV6-1 to TRBJ1-5, with 10 nucleotides matching TRBD1. Germline-derived CDR1 and CDR2 are MNHNS and SASEGT. V lost 6 bases, J lost 6 bases, and 8 bases stayed unmatched. The CDR3 contains 15 residues. The CDR3 sequence: CASSADRGPGQPQHF. CDR3 coding DNA: TGTGCCAGCAGCGCAGACAGGGGGCCTGGTCAGCCCCAGCATTTT.

J is TRBJ2-5 and V is TRBV2; a weak D match, TRBD1 (6 bases). The CDR3 length is 14 residues. V was clipped by 6 bases and J by 1 base, with 12 bases between them. Germline V gene sequence: CDR1 SNHLY, CDR2 FYNNEI. The CDR3 region is CASRPDRSQETQYF. In DNA, the CDR3 is TGTGCCAGCAGACCTGACAGGTCCCAAGAGACCCAGTACTTC.

CDR3 sequence reads: CASSLILCEQYF. The CDR3 coding sequence is TGTGCCAGCAGCTTAATCCTATGCGAGCAGTACTTC. J is TRBJ2-7 and V is TRBV7-3; no clear D. This CDR3 has 12 amino acids. CDR1 is SGHTA and CDR2 is FQGTGA in the germline V gene. Trimming took 1 base from V and 6 from J, leaving 7 bases between them. Looking up the rest from reference TRBV7-3 and TRBJ2-7 gives the full variable domain: GAGVSQTPSNKVTEKGKYVELRCDPISGHTALYWYRQSLGQGPEFLIYFQGTGAADDSGLPNDRFFAVRPEGSVSTLKIQRTERGDSAVYLCASSLILCEQYFGPGTRLTVT.